This T cell receptor beta chain is drawn from a study of blood T cell repertoires in COVID-19. Study summary: Acute-phase and convalescent COVID-19 samples originated in the United States, Italy and Spain.

There are 15 residues in the CDR3. Per the germline V gene, CDR1 is SEHNR and CDR2 is FQNEAQ (reference sequence). The V gene end was trimmed by 1 base and the J gene end by 5 bases; junction bases not matched to a gene: 7. Clones were sequenced by immunoSEQ multiplex PCR, and TCRdb holds only the in-frame ones, with some missing. The top ten clones hold roughly 7.3% of a sample with about 140,000 clones, 80% to 85% of them seen once. The source material was peripheral blood. This clonotype was obtained from a human donor in a cohort sampled during active COVID-19. V usage is TRBV7-9 and J usage is TRBJ1-1, with TRBD1 matching 7 bases. CDR3 sequence reads: CASSLEEGARTEAFF. CDR3 nucleotides: TGTGCCAGCAGCTTAGAGGAGGGGGCGAGGACTGAAGCTTTCTTT.